The clone carrying this TCR beta chain was seen more than once but under ten times. The target antigen is unknown. The sample comes from a study of spatial heterogeneity in lung cancer. Whole-study context: Compared with alpha-chain sequences, beta-chain sequences were consistently detected in greater numbers. Across the raw uncorrected reads, a unique TCR and UMI combination was observed, on average, more than ten times.

Trimming cost V 1 base and J 4 bases, with 10 bases left between them. The CDR3 totals 14 residues. TCR cDNA molecules each had a unique molecular identifier. TCRdb itself ran the 5' RACE reads through MiXCR, one entry per CDR3 protein. The profile shows about 85,000 distinct CDR3 sequences, roughly a fifth of them singletons. Noted time point: sample taken at primary tumor resection. Whole RNA came from tumor, nontumor lung or frozen PBMC and was sequenced without being sorted. Points from the study as a whole: Compared with follow-up, resection was when ubiquitous expanded tumor TCRs appeared in blood more.

The genes are TRBV12-3 or TRBV12-4 and TRBJ1-1, with D possibly matching TRBD1 (6 bases). The source was PBMCs, collected at surgery. This clonotype was sampled from a male donor with early-stage non-small cell lung cancer. DNA for the CDR3: TGTGCCAGCAGTTTAGACAGGGAGGGCACTGAAGCTTTCTTT. The encoded protein is CASSLDREGTEAFF.